Listed below are T cell receptor beta chains from one sample, sequenced in a study of chronic HIV infection and antiretroviral therapy. TCRdb re-analysed the 5' RACE reads in MiXCR, keeping a single row per CDR3 protein. The data contain 40,000 to 60,000 distinct CDR3 sequences, 15% to 20% of them singletons. The sequenced material came from peripheral blood. Every receptor here comes from an adult who had HIV and had not received antiretroviral therapy, or was an uninfected healthy control (not recorded which). The CDR3 runs from the conserved cysteine through the conserved F or W. D genes are given only for firm matches. Clone size is stated in some rows and not others, as once, few, many or a class when expanded.

clone_size	d_call	v_call	j_call	cdr3_aa	cdr3_nt
NA	NA	TRBV5-1	TRBJ1-1	CASSLGRTEAFF	TGCGCCAGCAGCTTAGGGAGGACTGAAGCTTTCTTT
many	NA	TRBV29-1	TRBJ2-2	CSAADRGSNTGELFF	TGCAGCGCGGCAGACCGGGGATCGAACACCGGGGAGCTGTTTTTT
few	TRBD1	TRBV9	TRBJ2-7	CASSVGQGAYEQYF	TGTGCCAGCAGCGTAGGACAGGGTGCTTACGAGCAGTACTTC
NA	NA	TRBV6-5	TRBJ1-4	CASSYGEGTNEKLFF	TGTGCCAGCAGTTACGGGGAGGGAACTAATGAAAAACTGTTTTTT
few	NA	TRBV9	TRBJ1-2	CASTPPISGRINYGYTF	TGTGCCAGCACCCCCCCAATCTCCGGGCGGATTAACTATGGCTACACCTTC
few	NA	TRBV10-3	TRBJ1-2	CAISESAGGYTF	TGTGCCATCAGTGAGTCGGCAGGGGGCTACACCTTC
NA	NA	TRBV9	TRBJ1-1	CASSVEVAGLGTEAFF	TGTGCCAGCAGCGTAGAGGTAGCAGGACTGGGAACTGAAGCTTTCTTT
NA	NA	TRBV7-3	TRBJ2-1	CASSLRVGVSGEQFF	TGTGCCAGCAGCTTACGAGTGGGAGTGTCCGGTGAGCAGTTCTTC
NA	NA	TRBV28	TRBJ1-5	CASSSPGQPQHF	TGTGCCAGCAGTTCCCCGGGTCAGCCCCAGCATTTT
few	NA	TRBV6-1	TRBJ1-5	CASSELGLGNQPQHF	TGTGCCAGCAGTGAATTGGGGTTAGGCAATCAGCCCCAGCATTTT
NA	NA	TRBV20-1	TRBJ2-2	CSARRAVGELFF	TGCAGTGCTAGAAGGGCAGTCGGGGAGCTGTTTTTT
NA	NA	TRBV27	TRBJ2-1	CASSSIPTYNEQFF	TGTGCCAGCAGTTCGATTCCTACCTACAATGAGCAGTTCTTC
few	NA	TRBV6-4	TRBJ2-3	CASSLKKGDTQYF	TGTGCCAGCAGCCTAAAGAAGGGAGATACGCAGTATTTT
NA	TRBD1	TRBV6-5	TRBJ2-7	CASRTTGGEQYF	TGTGCCAGCAGAACCACAGGGGGCGAGCAGTACTTC
few	NA	TRBV12-3/TRBV12-4	TRBJ2-5	CASSLGPRQETQYF	TGTGCCAGCAGTTTAGGACCCCGCCAAGAGACCCAGTACTTC
NA	NA	TRBV12-3/TRBV12-4	TRBJ2-3	CASRIVASGTDTQYF	TGTGCCAGCAGGATTGTGGCTAGCGGCACAGATACGCAGTATTTT
few	NA	TRBV7-6	TRBJ2-3	CASSLVGVYTDTQYF	TGTGCCAGCAGCTTAGTGGGAGTATACACAGATACGCAGTATTTT
NA	TRBD2	TRBV25-1	TRBJ2-7	CASSEYGGVYEQYF	TGTGCCAGCAGTGAATATGGGGGGGTCTACGAGCAGTACTTC
NA	NA	TRBV11-2	TRBJ2-3	CASSLVGSEADTQYF	TGTGCCAGCAGCTTAGTGGGCTCTGAGGCAGATACGCAGTATTTT
NA	NA	TRBV28	TRBJ1-1	CASRSGAGSTEAFF	TGTGCCAGCAGGTCAGGGGCGGGGAGCACTGAAGCTTTCTTT
NA	NA	TRBV20-1	TRBJ1-5	CSARGTGPQHF	TGCAGTGCTAGAGGGACGGGGCCCCAGCATTTT
NA	NA	TRBV29-1	TRBJ1-1	CSVGYSHTEAFF	TGCAGCGTTGGGTATAGCCATACTGAAGCTTTCTTT
NA	NA	TRBV3-1	TRBJ2-2	CASSYRSRAGELFF	TGTGCCAGCAGCTACCGGTCACGAGCCGGGGAGCTGTTTTTT
few	NA	TRBV9	TRBJ2-1	CASSGGWDRRFNEQFF	TGTGCCAGCAGCGGAGGGTGGGACCGCCGCTTCAATGAGCAGTTCTTC